The 5 T cell receptor beta chains given below trace back to one sample, sequenced in a study of blood T cell repertoires in COVID-19. Repertoires were generated with immunoSEQ multiplex PCR, while TCRdb's copy carries only in-frame clones and drops some. The sample records 150,000 or so clones, roughly 76% being singletons. The material sequenced was peripheral blood. These receptors came from a woman between 50 and 59 years old with active or convalescent COVID-19.

This clone was found once. The chain carries TRBV7-8 and TRBJ1-1; D perhaps matches TRBD1 (6 bases). The CDR3 is made up of 14 amino acids. V was clipped by 2 bases and J by 1 base, with 8 bases between them. Germline V gene data show CDR1 as SGHVS and CDR2 as FQNEAQ. CDR3 nucleotides: TGTGCCAGCAGCTTACGGGACAAGAACACTGAAGCTTTCTTT. It encodes CASSLRDKNTEAFF.

The CDR3 here is CASSSGSTTGELFF. The CDR3, as DNA: TGTGCCAGCAGTAGCGGGAGCACCACCGGGGAGCTGTTTTTT. The chain carries TRBV6-4 and TRBJ2-2; 8 nucleotides line up with TRBD2. Germline V gene data show CDR1 as MRHNA and CDR2 as SNTAGT. CDR3 length equals 14 residues. J lost 4 bases, V lost 5 bases, and 3 bases had no gene match.

The rearrangement uses TRBV6-2 or TRBV6-3 and TRBJ2-3, with TRBD1 identical over 7 bases. Germline CDR1 and CDR2: MNHEY and SVGEGT. This CDR3 region has 15 residues. With V trimmed by 5 bases and J by 1 base, 6 bases remained unmatched. Written as DNA, the CDR3 is TGTGCCAGCAGTGGGCACAGGGGACGCACAGATACGCAGTATTTT. The encoded protein is CASSGHRGRTDTQYF.

This sequence joins TRBV3-1 (or the pseudogene TRBV3-2) and TRBJ1-2; no clear D. Germline V gives CDR1 LGHDT, CDR2 YNNKEL (reference sequence). V gave up 1 base and J gave up 6 bases, with 12 bases separating them. The CDR3 has 14 amino acids. The CDR3 DNA sequence: TGTGCCAGCAGCCAAGCGATCCGGAGGGATGGCTACACCTTC. This codes for CASSQAIRRDGYTF.

The V and J genes are TRBV28 and TRBJ2-7; TRBD2 matches at 7 bases. The CDR3 has 14 amino acids. V lost 5 bases and J lost 3; bases outside the gene matches: 7. Germline V gene sequence: CDR1 MDHEN, CDR2 SYDVKM. The CDR3 is CASSQRDGLYEQYF. CDR3 nucleotide sequence: TGTGCCAGCAGTCAGCGGGACGGACTCTACGAGCAGTACTTC.